This TCR beta chain is drawn from a study of OX40 agonist ivuxolimab in advanced cancers. The study, taken as a whole, reports: Averaging showed that CD8+ T cells had more expanded clones than CD4+ did.

On this clone itself: Its antigen is undetermined.

Data came from immunoSEQ multiplex PCR; TCRdb stores just in-frame clones and leaves some out. The sample comprises 45,000 to 65,000 clones, about nine tenths of which are singletons, and roughly 6.9% rests with the top ten. The source material was CD4+ or CD8+ T cells sorted from blood, sampled in a trial of the OX40 agonist ivuxolimab. This sequence originates from an adult with an advanced solid tumor such as melanoma, head and neck, liver or kidney cancer.

In DNA form, the CDR3 reads TGTGCCACCCGACAGGGGGCGGGGAATGAGCAGTTCTTC. Protein: CATRQGAGNEQFF. The rearrangement joins TRBV25-1 to TRBJ2-1; 10 nucleotides line up with TRBD1. Germline-derived CDR1 and CDR2 are MGHDK and SYGVNS. Unmatched junction bases numbered 7, after V lost 10 bases and J lost 7 bases. There are 13 residues in the CDR3.